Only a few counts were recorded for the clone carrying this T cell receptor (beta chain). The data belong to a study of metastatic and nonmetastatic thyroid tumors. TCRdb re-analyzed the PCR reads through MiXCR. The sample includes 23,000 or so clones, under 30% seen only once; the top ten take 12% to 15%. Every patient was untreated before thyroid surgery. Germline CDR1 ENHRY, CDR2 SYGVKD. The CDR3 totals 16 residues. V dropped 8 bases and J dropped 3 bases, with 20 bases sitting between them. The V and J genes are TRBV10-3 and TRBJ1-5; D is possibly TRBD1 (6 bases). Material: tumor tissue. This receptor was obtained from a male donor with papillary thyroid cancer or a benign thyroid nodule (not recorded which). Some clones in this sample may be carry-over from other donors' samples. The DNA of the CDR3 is TGTGCCATCTCCGGGGGGCCCGGGGGACCCAATCAGCCCCAGCATTTT. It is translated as CAISGGPGGPNQPQHF.